This record concerns one TCR beta chain sequence. This specimen belongs to a study of blood T cell repertoires in COVID-19. For the study at large: Donors in the United States, Italy and Spain gave samples during acute or convalescent COVID-19. T cells, B-cell-depleted T cells, or PBMCs provided the cDNA or gDNA that served as material.

In the original processing: Reference gene primer amplification gave nucleated cell count estimates. Profiling relied on immunoSEQ multiplex PCR, and the TCRdb table lists in-frame clones only, not all of them. D and trimming come from the DNA, and the V and J calls and clone size come from that table. The sample records some 25,000 clones, 82% being singletons. The receptor was derived from a human donor in a cohort sampled during active COVID-19. Sequenced: peripheral blood.

CDR3 protein: CASSLRRQAQYF. As DNA, the CDR3 is TGTGCCAGCAGTTTAAGAAGGCAGGCGCAGTATTTT. V gene TRBV28 combines with J gene TRBJ2-3, with D unclear. The CDR3 sequence is 12 residues long. Germline loops: CDR1 MDHEN, CDR2 SYDVKM. V was trimmed by 2 bases and J by 10 bases, leaving 10 bases between them. Drawing the rest from reference TRBV28 and TRBJ2-3, the complete variable domain is DVKVTQSSRYLVKRTGEKVFLECVQDMDHENMFWYRQDPGLGLRLIYFSYDVKMKEKGDIPEGYSVSREKKERFSLILESASTNQTSMYLCASSLRRQAQYFGPGTRLTVL.